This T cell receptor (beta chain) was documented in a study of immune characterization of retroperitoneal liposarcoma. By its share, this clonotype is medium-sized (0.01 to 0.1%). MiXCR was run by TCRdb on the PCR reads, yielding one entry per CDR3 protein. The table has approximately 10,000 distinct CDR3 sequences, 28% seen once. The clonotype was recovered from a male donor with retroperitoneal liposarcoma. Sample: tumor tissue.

The CDR3 loop is CASSERYLAASTDTQYF. The CDR3 DNA sequence: TGTGCCAGCAGTGAACGGTACTTAGCCGCTAGCACAGATACGCAGTATTTT. V and J are TRBV6-1 and TRBJ2-3; no firm D call. V lost 2 bases to trimming and J lost 0 bases, with 15 bases between them. The CDR3 length is 17 residues. The germline V gene encodes CDR1 MNHNS and CDR2 SASEGT.